This entry lists 15 T cell receptor beta chains sequenced from one sample in a study of Ad26.COV2.S vaccination and SARS-CoV-2 variants. The table came from immunoSEQ multiplex PCR; TCRdb's copy has only in-frame clones and leaves some out. The table shows roughly 680,000 clones, with 89% occurring only once. Treatment: roughly 20 received Ad26.COV2.S at low or high dose, single or two shots; several received placebo; per-sample allocation not given. Collection of the samples took place on day 63 after the first injection of vaccine or placebo. The material sequenced was peripheral blood, taken in a trial of Ad26.COV2.S vaccine versus placebo. The receptors derive from a person aged 18 to 59 who received the Ad26.COV2.S COVID-19 vaccine or a placebo.

This chain connects TRBV5-1 to TRBJ1-4; D is perhaps TRBD1 (5 bases). Trimming took 0 bases from V and 6 from J, leaving 9 bases between them. Germline CDR1 and CDR2: SGHRS and YFSETQ. The length of the CDR3 is 14 residues. Here the CDR3 DNA reads TGCGCCAGCAGCTTGGATGGGACCCATGAAAAACTGTTTTTT. The encoded protein is CASSLDGTHEKLFF.

This sequence joins TRBV10-1 and TRBJ2-1; 8 nucleotides agree with TRBD1. Germline-derived CDR1 and CDR2 are WNHNN and SYGVQD (reference sequence). J was trimmed by 2 bases and V by 0 bases; bases with no gene match: 3. This CDR3 has 16 amino acids. This chain's CDR3 is CASSESDRVAYNEQFF. The CDR3 DNA sequence: TGCGCCAGCAGTGAGTCGGACAGGGTCGCCTACAATGAGCAGTTCTTC.

This chain joins TRBV10-2 and TRBJ2-7, with D possibly called TRBD1 or TRBD2 (5 bases each). This CDR3 spans 13 amino acids. In germline, CDR1 is WSHSY, CDR2 SAAADI. V lost 9 bases to trimming and J lost 5 bases, with 17 bases between them. The CDR3 sequence: CASKSGTANEQYF. CDR3 nucleotide sequence: TGCGCCAGTAAATCCGGGACCGCTAACGAGCAGTACTTC.

The CDR3 region is CASSQDRDRGFTGNTIYF. CDR3 DNA sequence: TGTGCCAGCAGCCAAGATCGGGACAGGGGGTTTACTGGAAACACCATATATTTT. The chain links TRBV4-2 to TRBJ1-3; 11 bases map to TRBD1. Germline CDR1 reads LGHNA; CDR2 reads YNFKEQ. J was trimmed by 2 bases and V by 0 bases; bases with no gene match: 6. The CDR3 totals 18 residues.

Only one count was recorded for this clone. This chain connects TRBV9 to TRBJ2-3; D is possibly TRBD1 (5 bases). The CDR3 covers 14 residues. Deletions cut 0 bases from V and 6 bases from J, with 11 bases between. Looked up from germline, CDR1 is SGDLS and CDR2 is YYNGEE. This CDR3 reads CASSVAQDMDTQYF. The CDR3 region has the DNA TGTGCCAGCAGCGTAGCCCAGGACATGGATACGCAGTATTTT.

Written as DNA, the CDR3 is TGCAGTGCTAGTGGTCGATTCAACACCGGGGAGCTGTTTTTT. It is translated as CSASGRFNTGELFF. This chain links TRBV20-1 with TRBJ2-2; D unresolved. The V end was cut by 3 bases, the J end by 2 bases, with 10 bases between. CDR3 length: 14 amino acids. Per germline, CDR1 DFQATT and CDR2 SNEGSKA (reference sequence).

This rearrangement joins TRBV5-1 to TRBJ2-1, with 9 bases identical to TRBD1. V lost 2 bases and J lost 7; bases outside the gene matches: 4. Germline CDR1 and CDR2: SGHRS and YFSETQ. The CDR3 contains 14 residues. CDR3: CASSFRDRENEQFF. The DNA for the CDR3 is TGCGCCAGCAGCTTCCGGGACAGGGAAAATGAGCAGTTCTTC. The full variable domain, completed using reference TRBV5-1 and TRBJ2-1, is KAGVTQTPRYLIKTRGQQVTLSCSPISGHRSVSWYQQTPGQGLQFLFEYFSETQRNKGNFPGRFSGRQFSNSRSEMNVSTLELGDSALYLCASSFRDRENEQFFGPGTRLTVL.

V is TRBV10-3 and J is TRBJ2-3; D call uncertain. CDR1 is ENHRY and CDR2 is SYGVKD in the germline V gene. Between the trimmed V and J ends, which lost 3 bases and 2 bases, there was a span of 6 bases. The CDR3 is 13 amino acids. CDR3 DNA: TGTGCCATCAGTGAAGTAGACACAGATACGCAGTATTTT. This codes for CAISEVDTDTQYF.

The chain links TRBV5-4 to TRBJ1-4; D remains unclear. This CDR3 region has 14 residues. Looked up from germline, CDR1 is SGHNT and CDR2 is YYREEE (reference sequence). The V gene lost 0 bases and the J gene lost 5 bases, with 8 bases spanning the gap. The CDR3 DNA sequence: TGTGCCAGCAGCTTGGAGGCAGTGAATGAAAAACTGTTTTTT. It specifies CASSLEAVNEKLFF.

The chain links TRBV3-1 (or the pseudogene TRBV3-2) to TRBJ1-6; D is ambiguous. The CDR3 sequence is 13 residues long. The V and J ends lost 4 bases and 2 bases respectively, with 3 bases between them. Germline loops: CDR1 LGHDT, CDR2 YNNKEL (reference sequence). As DNA, the CDR3 is TGTGCCAGCAGCCCGACCTATAATTCACCCCTCCACTTT. This translates into CASSPTYNSPLHF.

J is TRBJ1-5 and V is TRBV6-5; D remains unclear. CDR1 and CDR2 (germline): MNHEY, SVGAGI. Trimming removed 5 bases at V and 0 bases at J, with 5 bases between. The CDR3 runs to 13 residues. The CDR3 loop is CASSQYSNQPQHF. The CDR3 DNA is TGTGCCAGCAGTCAATATAGCAATCAGCCCCAGCATTTT.

The chain employs TRBV7-9 and TRBJ2-6; perhaps TRBD1 as D (6 bases). This CDR3 has 16 residues. V was trimmed by 5 bases and J by 0 bases, leaving 11 bases between them. The germline gives CDR1 SEHNR, CDR2 FQNEAQ (reference sequence). The CDR3: CASSGRGNSGANVLTF. CDR3 nucleotides: TGTGCCAGCAGCGGCAGGGGCAACTCTGGGGCCAACGTCCTGACTTTC.

This clone was recorded a few times. DNA for the CDR3: TGTGCCAGCAGTGAAGCAGGGACTTCTTCCTACGAGCAGTACTTC. Its translation: CASSEAGTSSYEQYF. The rearrangement links TRBV6-1 to TRBJ2-7; a possible D gene is TRBD2 (6 bases). This CDR3 is built from 15 residues. Germline V gene data show CDR1 as MNHNS and CDR2 as SASEGT. The ends were cut back, 0 bases at V and 1 base at J, with 10 bases in the middle.

This clone appeared a single time. CDR3: CATSDDRGADTQYF. The CDR3 bases are TGTGCCACCAGTGATGACAGGGGAGCAGATACGCAGTATTTT. J is TRBJ2-3 and V is TRBV24-1, with 8 bases matching TRBD1. Per germline, CDR1 KGHDR and CDR2 SFDVKD. Trimming took 3 bases from V and 4 from J; bases not matched to a gene: 2. The CDR3 runs to 14 residues.

This clone turned up a few times. The chain couples TRBV4-1 to TRBJ1-1; D unclear. The CDR3 length is 15 residues. Trimming left V 2 bases short and J 4 bases short, with 14 bases between. Germline CDR1 MGHRA, CDR2 YSYEKL. In DNA, the CDR3 is TGCGCCAGCAGCCAAACGCAAGGTGGGTTCACTGAAGCTTTCTTT. Residues: CASSQTQGGFTEAFF.